A selection of T cell receptor beta chains follows, all from one sample in a study of spatial heterogeneity in lung cancer. In TCRdb, the 5' RACE reads were re-called with MiXCR into one record per CDR3 protein. The table has about 7,500 distinct CDR3 sequences, more than 10% seen once. Sequenced material: lung tumor tissue, taken at surgery. The source is a male donor with early-stage non-small cell lung cancer. Both conserved end residues are trimmed from each CDR3. Fields, in order: CDR3 length, J gene, V gene, CDR3 protein.

13	TRBJ2-7	TRBV2	ASSEATGGLYEQY
14	TRBJ2-3	TRBV4-1	ASSQVDMGLADTQY
15	TRBJ2-5	TRBV4-1	ASSQENFQRGQETQY
11	TRBJ1-1	TRBV18	ASSPAGGSEAF
15	TRBJ2-2	TRBV1	TSSQEGPAIVTGELF
12	TRBJ2-2	TRBV19	ASSVKGGTGELF
12	TRBJ2-1	TRBV20-1	SARTSGSVSEQF
11	TRBJ2-3	TRBV3-1	ASSYRETDTQY
14	TRBJ2-3	TRBV28	ASSLRGGASTDTQY
12	TRBJ2-7	TRBV27	ASSSAGTQLEQY
11	TRBJ1-2	TRBV20-1	SARDRAGRGYT
11	TRBJ2-7	TRBV20-1	SVGSGRGYEQY
9	TRBJ2-1	TRBV2	ASSLTSQQF
16	TRBJ1-1	TRBV4-1	ASSQDTPLSTGAPEAF
13	TRBJ1-5	TRBV18	ASSPGVSRDQPQH
13	TRBJ2-1	TRBV12-2	ASRTRVRLYNEQF
13	TRBJ2-3	TRBV10-3	AISGLGLQADTQY
11	TRBJ2-3	TRBV2	ASKGGGSDTQY